This T cell receptor beta chain appears in the sequencing data of a study of OX40 agonist ivuxolimab in advanced cancers. Assay used: immunoSEQ multiplex PCR; TCRdb lists only in-frame clones, some missing. Of approximately 60,000 clones listed, approximately 91% are singletons. The specimen was CD4+ or CD8+ T cells sorted from blood, collected in a trial of the OX40 agonist ivuxolimab. The sequence was obtained from an adult with an advanced solid tumor such as melanoma, head and neck, liver or kidney cancer.

The CDR3 sequence is CASSLVPASMTDTQYF. The CDR3 nucleotides read TGTGCCAGCAGCTTAGTGCCAGCTTCCATGACAGATACGCAGTATTTT. The chain uses TRBV7-8 and TRBJ2-3; D not certain. The germline V gene has CDR1 SGHVS and CDR2 FQNEAQ. This CDR3 contains 16 residues. Deletions cut 1 base from V and 3 bases from J, with 14 bases between.